The 28 T cell receptor beta chains below come from one sample, sequenced in a study of blood T cells in healthy people across ages (dated by TCRdb to between 2014 and 2017). Library construction relied on 5' RACE. Sequencing took place on an Illumina HiSeq 2500. A second PCR of roughly 7 to 12 cycles was run with a J-beta primer mix and a sample-barcoded 5' primer. Through fastp at Q25 and MiXCR, TCRdb rebuilt clones from the public reads, retaining in-frame beta chains. Entries are consolidated by CDR3 protein sequence, retaining the most common genes and DNA. A total of approximately 1.5 million distinct CDR3 sequences appear in this sample, approximately 39% of them only once. The top ten clonotypes cover less than 5% of the sample. The sample consisted of blood. Receptor source: a woman between 18 and 29 years old in good health.

This chain connects TRBV20-1 to TRBJ2-1; 10 bases agree with TRBD2. V was pared by 5 bases and J by 0 bases, with 7 bases of the junction left unmatched. Germline values: CDR1 DFQATT, CDR2 SNEGSKA (reference sequence). The CDR3 has 16 residues. DNA of the CDR3: TGCAGTGCTCGAAAACCTAGCGGGAGCTCCTACAATGAGCAGTTCTTC. Amino acids: CSARKPSGSSYNEQFF.

This clonotype came up a few times. The V call is TRBV28, the J call TRBJ2-7; 11 bases are shared with TRBD1. V dropped 5 bases and J dropped 3; count of bases not matched to a gene: 6. CDR1 is MDHEN, CDR2 SYDVKM, per germline. The CDR3 runs to 15 residues. CDR3 DNA: TGTGCCAGCAGTCCCCAGGGACAGGGGGGCTACGAGCAGTACTTC. Protein: CASSPQGQGGYEQYF.

The rearrangement uses TRBV6-1 and TRBJ1-2; a weak D match, TRBD1 (6 bases). The CDR3 extends over 18 amino acids. V was trimmed by 7 bases and J by 8 bases, leaving 32 bases between them. The germline V gene encodes CDR1 MNHNS and CDR2 SASEGT. CDR3 coding DNA: TGTGCCAGCACCATAATAGGAGGGGGACTTTTCGGCCTTGGGGGCTACACCTTC. This gives the protein CASTIIGGGLFGLGGYTF.

There are a few counts of this clonotype. The chain combines TRBV11-2 with TRBJ2-2; D unresolved. Between the trimmed V and J ends, which lost 5 bases and 1 base, there was a span of 5 bases. Germline CDR1 is SGHAT and CDR2 is FQNNGV. The CDR3 has 13 amino acids. CDR3 coding DNA: TGTGCCAGCAGCCGACAGAACACCGGGGAGCTGTTTTTT. Translation gives CASSRQNTGELFF.

This clonotype came up once. The rearrangement uses TRBV20-1 and TRBJ1-1; D possibly corresponds to TRBD1 (5 bases). Deletions cut 3 bases from V and 6 bases from J, with 11 bases between. Germline V gene lookup returns CDR1 DFQATT and CDR2 SNEGSKA (reference sequence). The CDR3 spans 12 residues. The CDR3: CSARGLGPEAFF. The CDR3 coding sequence is TGCAGTGCTAGGGGGTTGGGGCCTGAAGCTTTCTTT.

The chain has TRBV6-2 or TRBV6-3 and TRBJ2-7; a weak D match, TRBD1 (5 bases). The DNA end lines up better with TRBJ2-5; the J call may be wrong. Germline CDR1 and CDR2: MNHEY and SVGEGT. The CDR3 covers 14 residues. The CDR3 DNA is TGTGCCAGCAGTTACAGGCAGGGCTACGAGACCCAGTACTTC. Its protein is CASSYRQGYETQYF.

The rearrangement joins TRBV6-5 to TRBJ2-7; tentative D call: TRBD2 (6 bases). The CDR3 totals 15 residues. From germline, CDR1 is MNHEY and CDR2 SVGAGI. Deletions cut 5 bases from V and 5 bases from J, with 19 bases between. The CDR3 reads CASSHPVGTSDEQYF. CDR3 in DNA: TGTGCCAGCAGTCACCCCGTCGGGACTTCGGACGAGCAGTACTTC.

This clonotype was observed once. The chain is built from TRBV4-1 and TRBJ2-4; 7 bases map to TRBD2. The better agreement between TRBJ2-7 and the DNA end casts doubt on the J call. There are 15 residues in the CDR3. Germline CDR1 reads MGHRA; CDR2 reads YSYEKL. The CDR3 nucleotides read TGCGCCAGCAGCCATCTAGCGGTAGATAGCTACGAGCAGTACTTC. It yields the protein CASSHLAVDSYEQYF.

As for this clonotype: The junction differs from germline at one of its ends, possibly a read error. The J gene is TRBJ2-7, the V gene TRBV7-7, with 8 bases lining up with TRBD2. The CDR3 contains 13 residues. Germline V gene lookup returns CDR1 SSHAT and CDR2 FNYEAQ (reference sequence). Written as DNA, the CDR3 is TGTGCTAGCACTAGCGGCCCTTCAGCCACCCAGTACTTC. Translated, it gives CASTSGPSATQYF.

This clonotype was recorded a few times. V and J are TRBV27 and TRBJ2-3, with D possibly TRBD2 on 6 matching bases. Germline lookup yields CDR1 MNHEY and CDR2 SMNVEV (reference sequence). Trimming shortened V by 6 bases and J by 0 bases, and 16 bases separated the two germline ends. CDR3 size: 16 residues. CDR3 sequence: CASSPLGTGSTDTQYF. CDR3 sequence (DNA): TGTGCCAGCAGCCCCTTAGGGACTGGGAGCACAGATACGCAGTATTTT.

This sequence joins TRBV14 and TRBJ1-4; 10 bases agree with TRBD1. The V gene's germline CDR1 is SGHDN and CDR2 FVKESK. V shed 4 bases and J 8 bases; nucleotides not matched to a gene: 7. The CDR3 has 15 residues. CDR3 region: CASSRRQGAGEKLFF. Here the CDR3 DNA reads TGTGCCAGCAGCCGACGACAGGGGGCAGGGGAAAAACTGTTTTTT.

This chain uses TRBV18 with TRBJ1-1, with a possible D match to TRBD1 (5 bases). Per the germline V gene, CDR1 is KGHSH and CDR2 is LQKENI. Trimming took off 3 bases at V and 4 bases at J, with 12 bases between the two ends. This CDR3 has 14 amino acids. In DNA, the CDR3 is TGTGCCAGCTCACCTTACGGGACGACCACTGAAGCTTTCTTT. As protein: CASSPYGTTTEAFF.

The chain uses TRBV21-1 and TRBJ1-1. TRBV21-1 is a recognized pseudogene. The CDR3 runs to 14 residues. CDR3 nucleotides: TGTGCCGTCAACGGAAGGATTTGGAACACTGAAGCTTTCTTT. Residues: CAVNGRIWNTEAFF.

The chain links TRBV5-1 to TRBJ2-5, with no clear D. The CDR3 is 15 residues long. The V and J ends lost 4 bases and 2 bases respectively, with 15 bases between them. The germline CDR1 and CDR2 sequences are SGHRS and YFSETQ. The chain's CDR3 is CASSTGRPTQETQYF. The CDR3 DNA reads as TGCGCCAGCAGCACCGGACGGCCGACACAAGAGACCCAGTACTTC.

This clonotype showed up just a few times. V and J are TRBV20-1 and TRBJ1-2; D call uncertain. Trimming cost V 3 bases and J 8 bases, with 16 bases left between them. This CDR3 comprises 13 residues. Germline values: CDR1 DFQATT, CDR2 SNEGSKA (reference sequence). Here the CDR3 reads CSARRVPGEGYTF. Here the CDR3 DNA reads TGCAGTGCTAGGAGGGTACCTGGGGAGGGCTACACCTTC.

The rearrangement uses TRBV12-3 or TRBV12-4 and TRBJ2-3; 13 bases agree with TRBD2. The CDR3 consists of 17 residues. V shed 4 bases, J shed 0 bases, and the junction held 4 bases outside the gene matches. In DNA, the CDR3 is TGTGCCAGCAGTTCAACTAGCGGGGGGGCTAGCACAGATACGCAGTATTTT. This translates into CASSSTSGGASTDTQYF.

The genes are TRBV2 and TRBJ2-2; 10 positions agree with TRBD1. CDR1 and CDR2 (germline): SNHLY, FYNNEI. The CDR3 runs to 16 residues. V lost 11 bases, J lost 3 bases, and 12 bases stayed unmatched. CDR3 amino acids: CAVRDRGIIDTGELFF. The CDR3 nucleotides read TGTGCCGTCCGGGACAGGGGTATTATAGACACCGGGGAGCTGTTTTTT. Full variable domain (remainder filled in from reference TRBV2 and TRBJ2-2): EPEVTQTPSHQVTQMGQEVILRCVPISNHLYFYWYRQILGQKVEFLVSFYNNEISEKSEIFDDQFSVERPDGSNFTLKIRSTKLEDSAMYFCAVRDRGIIDTGELFFGEGSRLTVL.

The rearrangement links TRBV29-1 to TRBJ2-1; no definite D call. CDR1 SQVTM and CDR2 ANQGSEA come from the germline V gene. There are 13 residues in the CDR3. Trimming stripped 5 bases from V and 0 bases from J, with 8 bases between. The CDR3 DNA reads TGCAGCGTTATTACAGTCTCCTACAATGAGCAGTTCTTC. Amino acid sequence: CSVITVSYNEQFF.

CDR3 region: CRAGAPLGEQYF. The CDR3 DNA is TGCAGGGCGGGGGCTCCTCTTGGCGAGCAGTACTTC. V gene TRBV20-1 combines with J gene TRBJ2-7; tentatively, D is TRBD2 (7 bases). The CDR3 is made up of 12 amino acids. The germline V gene has CDR1 DFQATT and CDR2 SNEGSKA (reference sequence).

This clonotype was counted between two and nine times. The rearrangement joins TRBV27 to TRBJ2-7; 7 bases map to TRBD2. After removal of 3 bases from V and 3 bases from J, the junction contained 5 bases not matched to a gene. The germline V gene has CDR1 MNHEY and CDR2 SMNVEV (reference sequence). There are 14 residues in the CDR3. CDR3 bases: TGTGCCAGCAGTTTCCGCGGGAGCGTCTACGAGCAGTACTTC. It is translated as CASSFRGSVYEQYF.

This clonotype was found a few times. V usage is TRBV14 and J usage is TRBJ2-7; 7 nucleotides agree with TRBD1. Germline V gives CDR1 SGHDN, CDR2 FVKESK. The CDR3 is 15 residues long. With V trimmed by 0 bases and J by 3 bases, 5 bases remained unmatched. DNA for the CDR3: TGTGCCAGCAGCCAAGATCGTAGACAGGGCTACGAGCAGTACTTC. Protein: CASSQDRRQGYEQYF.

V gene TRBV29-1 combines with J gene TRBJ2-3; a weak D match, TRBD2 (6 bases). Germline CDR1 SQVTM, CDR2 ANQGSEA. V gave up 3 bases and J gave up 4 bases, with 17 bases separating them. This CDR3 has 15 residues. CDR3: CSVDLGGGMADTQYF. The CDR3 DNA reads TGCAGCGTTGACTTAGGTGGGGGGATGGCAGATACGCAGTATTTT.

The J gene is TRBJ1-4, the V gene TRBV7-2; unclear D gene. CDR1 and CDR2 from the germline V gene are SGHTA and FQGNSA. The CDR3 spans 12 residues. Trimming removed 5 bases from V and 6 bases from J, with 7 bases in between. In DNA, the CDR3 is TGTGCCAGCAGCCATCCAGATGAAAAACTGTTTTTT. It is translated as CASSHPDEKLFF.

The V and J genes are TRBV20-1 and TRBJ2-1, with TRBD1 as a possible D gene (6 bases). The CDR3 is 14 amino acids. Per the germline V gene, CDR1 is DFQATT and CDR2 is SNEGSKA (reference sequence). V lost 5 bases and J 0 bases, leaving 11 bases between the germline ends. The CDR3 protein is CSAPGTHSYNEQFF. The CDR3 nucleotides are TGCAGTGCTCCCGGGACACACTCCTACAATGAGCAGTTCTTC.

This clonotype appeared once. The rearrangement links TRBV4-2 to TRBJ2-1; TRBD2 aligns across 11 bases. V lost 0 bases to trimming and J lost 7 bases; unmatched junction nucleotides: 8. The germline CDR1 and CDR2 sequences are LGHNA and YNFKEQ. The CDR3 is made up of 17 amino acids. The CDR3 protein is CASSQDHLAGGPNEQFF. The DNA of the CDR3 is TGTGCCAGCAGCCAAGATCATCTAGCGGGAGGTCCGAATGAGCAGTTCTTC.

The gene calls are TRBV4-1 and TRBJ2-7, with a weak D call TRBD1 (6 bases). The CDR3 is 17 amino acids. V lost 0 bases to trimming and J lost 0 bases, with 15 bases between them. Germline V gives CDR1 MGHRA, CDR2 YSYEKL. The CDR3 DNA is TGCGCCAGCAGCCAAGATGTGCCCGGGACATACTCCTACGAGCAGTACTTC. Its translation is CASSQDVPGTYSYEQYF.

CDR3 in DNA: TGTGCCAGCAGCCACCGAACGTCGGGCACCGGGGAGCTGTTTTTT. Its protein product is CASSHRTSGTGELFF. The chain has TRBV7-8 and TRBJ2-2; no clear D. Per the germline V gene, CDR1 is SGHVS and CDR2 is FQNEAQ. V dropped 5 bases and J dropped 4 bases, with 14 bases sitting between them. The CDR3 length is 15 residues. The full variable domain, with the rest looked up from reference TRBV7-8 and TRBJ2-2, is GAGVSQSPRYKVAKRGQDVALRCDPISGHVSLFWYQQALGQGPEFLTYFQNEAQLDKSGLPSDRFFAERPEGSVSTLKIQRTQQEDSAVYLCASSHRTSGTGELFFGEGSRLTVL.

The genes are TRBV27 and TRBJ2-7; perhaps TRBD1 as D (5 bases). This CDR3 has 14 residues. Trimming left V 6 bases short and J 3 bases short, with 15 bases between. CDR1 is MNHEY and CDR2 is SMNVEV in the germline V gene (reference sequence). The CDR3 sequence is CASSPTRAYYEQYF. As DNA, the CDR3 is TGTGCCAGCAGCCCCACCAGGGCATACTACGAGCAGTACTTC.